This T cell receptor (beta chain) was identified during a study of a mutant IDH1 vaccine in newly diagnosed glioma (dated by TCRdb to about 2021). For the study in its entirety: Patients were given eight vaccinations, in weeks 1, 3, 5, 7, 11, 15, 19 and 23, which matched visits V03 through V10. Vaccination began 4-6 weeks after radiotherapy alone, or alongside temozolomide cycles in the chemotherapy-containing groups. Of the approximately 32 treated patients, around 62% were male and about 40% were female, and the mean age was roughly 40 years. Prior to enrollment, standard therapy consisting of radiotherapy alone, temozolomide alone, or radiochemotherapy with temozolomide had been administered to patients, with the combination being received by most patients. Peripheral blood was collected at six visits: V03 (baseline), V05, V07, V10, V12 and V13. For exploratory analyses, longitudinal TCRB deep sequencing was carried out in roughly 23 treated patients wherever samples were available.

The library came from the immunoSEQ multiplex PCR assay. Rearranged TCR beta chain sequences were amplified using the hsTCRB Kit according to the manufacturer's protocol. Sequencing of TCRB libraries was carried out on an Illumina MiSeq. In the paper's pipeline: The proprietary platform of the kit vendor was used for demultiplexing, trimming and gene mapping. The clones in this table, taken by TCRdb from immuneACCESS, are in-frame only. Not every clone is retained; where verified, under half of the shortfall comes from an unresolved V gene, and the cause of the rest is unknown. That table supplies the V and J calls and clone size; D and trimming were determined from the DNA. The sample contains 70,000 to 90,000 clones, over 75% of them found a single time. The ten top clones hold about 2.2% of the sample. The germline V gene encodes CDR1 MDHEN and CDR2 SYDVKM. V sheds 4 bases and J sheds 0 bases, leaving 12 bases between their ends. From the cysteine through the phenylalanine, the CDR3 covers 15 amino acids. The kept DNA is CDR3 alone, 45 bases in frame from the first base.

As for this clone: Its antigen specificity is not known. No base-level quality is on record; no much larger clone is a single base apart.

The paper as a whole reports these results and caveats: Selection of PBMC samples for TCRB deep sequencing was based on availability. The authors stated that sample limitations prevented analyses of patient blood samples from being reproduced. Immune responses induced by the vaccine were seen in roughly 92% of patients across multiple MHC alleles. Changes in the top peripheral T cell clonotypes picked up by TCRB sequencing did not appear to be linked to pseudoprogression.

The time point label here, explained by the study, means: week 23, last vaccination. Every vaccine dose consisted of 300 ug of a 20-mer mutant IDH1 peptide in Montanide, administered subcutaneously together with topical imiquimod. Donors had newly diagnosed WHO grade 3 or 4 IDH1-mutant astrocytomas with loss of nuclear ATRX. The samples were drawn from NOA16, a multicentre, single-arm, open-label phase I trial in Germany that tested a mutant IDH1 peptide vaccine in humans for the first time. Genomic DNA for TCRB sequencing was isolated from EDTA blood with the DNeasy Blood and Tissue Kit. The TCR comes from a man in his thirties or forties with glioma. Some clones in this sample may be carry-over from other donors' samples. This sample comprised PBMCs, obtained from a glioma patient whose treatment included an IDH1 peptide vaccine. The chain couples TRBV28 to TRBJ1-2, with no reliable assignment of the D segment. The CDR3 amino acid sequence is: CASSSLLEANYGYTF. In nucleotides, the sequence is TGTGCCAGCAGTTCCCTCTTAGAAGCTAACTATGGCTACACCTTC.